These 25 T cell receptor beta chains came from one sample sequenced in a study of OX40 agonist ivuxolimab in advanced cancers. Assay used: immunoSEQ multiplex PCR; TCRdb lists only in-frame clones, some missing. The sample contains 79,000 or so clones, over 75% of which appear only once. The sample in question was CD4+ or CD8+ T cells sorted from blood, obtained in a trial of the OX40 agonist ivuxolimab. These receptors all come from an adult with an advanced solid tumor such as melanoma, head and neck, liver or kidney cancer.

The chain links TRBV5-5 to TRBJ1-4; D remains ambiguous. Trimming removed 2 bases from V and 8 bases from J, with 16 bases in between. Per germline, CDR1 SGHKS and CDR2 YYEKEE (reference sequence). The CDR3 runs to 15 residues. CDR3 nucleotide sequence: TGTGCCAGCAGCTTTGGGCGGTCCGATTCGGAAAAACTGTTTTTT. It translates to CASSFGRSDSEKLFF. Drawing the rest from reference TRBV5-5 and TRBJ1-4, the complete variable domain is DAGVTQSPTHLIKTRGQQVTLRCSPISGHKSVSWYQQVLGQGPQFIFQYYEKEERGRGNFPDRFSARQFPNYSSELNVNALLLGDSALYLCASSFGRSDSEKLFFGSGTQLSVL.

The CDR3 is CASSLGALRLKSNEQFF. The CDR3 bases are TGTGCCAGCAGCTTAGGGGCCCTTCGGCTGAAGAGTAATGAGCAGTTCTTC. The V gene is TRBV7-2, the J gene TRBJ2-1; D is unclear. This CDR3 contains 17 residues. The ends were cut back, 1 base at V and 7 bases at J, with 20 bases in the middle. In germline, CDR1 is SGHTA, CDR2 FQGNSA.

The genes are TRBV9 and TRBJ2-3, with D uncertain. The V end lost 4 bases, the J end lost 0 bases, and 15 bases lay between the germline ends. There are 16 residues in the CDR3. From germline, CDR1 is SGDLS and CDR2 YYNGEE. CDR3 bases: TGTGCCAGCAGCCCATCCGTTCGGGCTAGCACAGATACGCAGTATTTT. Translation gives CASSPSVRASTDTQYF.

V gene TRBV4-2 combines with J gene TRBJ2-5, with 10 bases identical to TRBD1. The germline CDR1 and CDR2 sequences are LGHNA and YNFKEQ. With V trimmed by 1 base and J by 2 bases, 1 base remained unmatched. The CDR3 sequence is 15 residues long. In DNA, the CDR3 is TGTGCCAGCAGCCAAGGGACAGGGGGTCAAGAGACCCAGTACTTC. Protein sequence: CASSQGTGGQETQYF.

Comments on this clone: The same CDR3 can be traced to other DNA sequences in this sample. The chain carries TRBV7-3 and TRBJ2-3; D tentatively reads TRBD1 or TRBD2 (6 bases each). The CDR3 extends over 14 amino acids. Germline V gene data show CDR1 as SGHTA and CDR2 as FQGTGA. Trimming took off 5 bases at V and 2 bases at J, with 11 bases between the two ends. The CDR3 reads CASSRGQSTDTQYF. As DNA, the CDR3 is TGTGCCAGCAGCCGGGGGCAGTCCACAGATACGCAGTATTTT. Filled out from reference TRBV7-3 and TRBJ2-3, the complete variable domain reads GAGVSQTPSNKVTEKGKYVELRCDPISGHTALYWYRQSLGQGPEFLIYFQGTGAADDSGLPNDRFFAVRPEGSVSTLKIQRTERGDSAVYLCASSRGQSTDTQYFGPGTRLTVL.

The V and J genes are TRBV14 and TRBJ2-7; 8 bases map to TRBD1. J lost 5 bases, V lost 3 bases, and 6 bases had no gene match. The CDR3 length is 14 residues. Germline V gene lookup returns CDR1 SGHDN and CDR2 FVKESK. In DNA form, the CDR3 reads TGTGCCAGCAGCCATTGGACAGGGTTTAACGAGCAGTACTTC. This translates into CASSHWTGFNEQYF.

This clone was found once. V and J are TRBV11-1 and TRBJ2-5; D assignment may be TRBD1 or TRBD2 (5 bases each). Germline V gene data show CDR1 as SGHAT and CDR2 as FQDESV (reference sequence). V lost 1 base and J lost 4, with 13 bases in between. The CDR3 is made up of 15 amino acids. The CDR3, as DNA: TGTGCCAGCAGCTTAGAGGGACGGCATACAGAGACCCAGTACTTC. This encodes CASSLEGRHTETQYF. Full variable domain (missing parts from reference TRBV11-1 and TRBJ2-5): EAEVAQSPRYKITEKSQAVAFWCDPISGHATLYWYRQILGQGPELLVQFQDESVVDDSQLPKDRFSAERLKGVDSTLKIQPAELGDSAMYLCASSLEGRHTETQYFGPGTRLLVL.

The chain has TRBV7-3 and TRBJ2-2; 9 positions agree with TRBD1. CDR3 length: 13 residues. Germline V gene lookup returns CDR1 SGHTA and CDR2 FQGTGA. Trimming took 6 bases from V and 5 from J; bases not matched to a gene: 1. The CDR3 DNA follows: TGTGCCAGCAGGGGACAGGGTACCGGGGAGCTGTTTTTT. Translating gives CASRGQGTGELFF.

V is TRBV30 and J is TRBJ2-5, with D perhaps matching TRBD2 (7 bases). The ends were cut back, 3 bases at V and 1 base at J, with 9 bases in the middle. The CDR3 contains 13 residues. Germline values: CDR1 GTSNPN, CDR2 SVGIG (reference sequence). In DNA form, the CDR3 reads TGTGCCTGGAGGGCGGGGGCCCAAGAGACCCAGTACTTC. Protein: CAWRAGAQETQYF.

This chain connects TRBV7-3 to TRBJ2-2, with TRBD1 as a possible D gene (6 bases). The CDR3 runs to 17 residues. Germline V gene data show CDR1 as SGHTA and CDR2 as FQGTGA. V lost 5 bases, J lost 6 bases, and 22 bases lay in between. CDR3 in DNA: TGTGCCAGCAGCCCCGACGCAGGGGCGTCAGTTCCCGGGGAGCTGTTTTTT. Its translation: CASSPDAGASVPGELFF.

This clone was detected once. The chain carries TRBV6-1 and TRBJ1-4; perhaps TRBD1 as D (5 bases). CDR1 is MNHNS, CDR2 SASEGT, per germline. The CDR3 is made up of 13 amino acids. The V gene lost 8 bases and the J gene lost 5 bases, with 12 bases spanning the gap. The CDR3 DNA is TGTGCCAGCCGGGTGGGGCCAAATGAAAAACTGTTTTTT. Its translation: CASRVGPNEKLFF.

The chain carries TRBV11-2 and TRBJ2-2; 8 bases line up with TRBD2. In germline, CDR1 is SGHAT, CDR2 FQNNGV. The CDR3 has 17 residues. The V and J ends lost 1 base and 3 bases, in that order; junction bases with no gene match: 7. CDR3 amino acids: CASSLALGSGDTGELFF. The CDR3 DNA is TGTGCCAGCAGCTTAGCCCTTGGTAGCGGGGACACCGGGGAGCTGTTTTTT.

The V and J genes are TRBV7-9 and TRBJ1-6; D is ambiguous. CDR3 length: 14 residues. V was shortened by 2 bases and J by 4 bases, with 6 bases between the two germline ends. The germline CDR1 and CDR2 sequences are SEHNR and FQNEAQ (reference sequence). Here the CDR3 DNA reads TGTGCCAGCAGCTTATTGGATTATAATTCACCCCTCCACTTT. The encoded protein is CASSLLDYNSPLHF.

This chain connects TRBV5-6 to TRBJ2-7, with D possibly matching TRBD2 (5 bases). Looked up from germline, CDR1 is SGHDT and CDR2 is YYEEEE. Trimming removed 0 bases at V and 3 bases at J, with 13 bases between. The CDR3 sequence is 15 residues long. CDR3 nucleotide sequence: TGTGCCAGCAGCTTGGAGGGAGCTCATTACTACGAGCAGTACTTC. Protein product: CASSLEGAHYYEQYF.

This sequence joins TRBV7-8 and TRBJ2-7; D might be TRBD1 (5 bases). The CDR3 contains 15 residues. The V and J ends lost 1 base and 5 bases respectively, with 15 bases between them. Germline CDR1 SGHVS, CDR2 FQNEAQ. CDR3 DNA sequence: TGTGCCAGCAGCTTAGATAGGGGCCAGAAGAACGAGCAGTACTTC. It translates to CASSLDRGQKNEQYF.

This clone was counted once. This rearrangement joins TRBV19 to TRBJ1-2; TRBD1 might be the D (6 bases). Trimming removed 3 bases at V and 2 bases at J, with 10 bases between. Looked up from germline, CDR1 is LNHDA and CDR2 is SQIVND (reference sequence). The CDR3 consists of 14 residues. The CDR3 coding sequence is TGTGCCAGTAGTATCCAGGGGAGGAACTATGGCTACACCTTC. Translated, it gives CASSIQGRNYGYTF.

The chain joins TRBV18 to TRBJ2-5; D may be TRBD2 (6 bases). V lost 5 bases to trimming and J lost 3 bases, with 16 bases between them. The CDR3 consists of 15 residues. The germline V gene encodes CDR1 KGHSH and CDR2 LQKENI. CDR3 DNA sequence: TGTGCCAGCTCAACGGGTCAACCGGGAGAAGAGACCCAGTACTTC. It yields the protein CASSTGQPGEETQYF.

The chain couples TRBV7-9 to TRBJ2-2; D gene ambiguous. This CDR3 region has 15 residues. Trimming removed 5 bases from V and 0 bases from J, with 10 bases in between. Germline CDR1 reads SEHNR; CDR2 reads FQNEAQ (reference sequence). In DNA form, the CDR3 reads TGTGCCAGCAGCCCGCAGATCACGAACACCGGGGAGCTGTTTTTT. Translating gives CASSPQITNTGELFF.

This chain connects TRBV27 to TRBJ2-7, with TRBD2 matching 8 bases. V was pared by 5 bases and J by 3 bases, with 9 bases of the junction left unmatched. Germline lookup yields CDR1 MNHEY and CDR2 SMNVEV (reference sequence). CDR3 size: 15 residues. Written as DNA, the CDR3 is TGTGCCAGCAGTGTCCGGAGCGGGGGAAGCTACGAGCAGTACTTC. This translates into CASSVRSGGSYEQYF.

The chain is built from TRBV18 and TRBJ1-2; D is perhaps TRBD1 (5 bases). Germline loops: CDR1 KGHSH, CDR2 LQKENI. The CDR3 is made up of 12 amino acids. Trimming cost V 6 bases and J 8 bases, with 13 bases left between them. The CDR3 here is CASSPAGFGYTF. The CDR3 DNA reads as TGTGCCAGCTCCCCTGCAGGGTTCGGCTACACCTTC.

The chain uses TRBV30 and TRBJ2-3; the D gene could be TRBD1 or TRBD2 (6 bases each). V dropped 1 base and J dropped 2 bases, with 16 bases sitting between them. Germline CDR1 reads GTSNPN; CDR2 reads SVGIG (reference sequence). CDR3 length equals 16 residues. CDR3 DNA sequence: TGTGCCTGGAGTGGGGGATATGGGGGGCTCACAGATACGCAGTATTTT. Encoded protein: CAWSGGYGGLTDTQYF. Using reference TRBV30 and TRBJ2-3 for the parts outside the CDR3, the full variable domain is SQTIHQWPATLVQPVGSPLSLECTVEGTSNPNLYWYRQAAGRGLQLLFYSVGIGQISSEVPQNLSASRPQDRQFILSSKKLLLSDSGFYLCAWSGGYGGLTDTQYFGPGTRLTVL.

The J gene is TRBJ1-6, the V gene TRBV27; maybe TRBD1 (6 bases). Germline CDR1 reads MNHEY; CDR2 reads SMNVEV (reference sequence). V dropped 3 bases and J dropped 7 bases, with 10 bases sitting between them. The CDR3 is 14 residues long. CDR3 amino acids: CASSFRGGNSPLHF. The CDR3, as DNA: TGTGCCAGCAGTTTCAGAGGGGGAAATTCACCCCTCCACTTT.

This sequence joins TRBV6-5 and TRBJ1-2; D remains ambiguous. V was cut by 6 bases and J by 0 bases, with 14 bases left in between. Germline V gives CDR1 MNHEY, CDR2 SVGAGI. This CDR3 is built from 15 residues. The CDR3 DNA follows: TGTGCCAGCAGCATCGCCCGGGAGTCTAACTATGGCTACACCTTC. Residues: CASSIARESNYGYTF.

The rearrangement joins TRBV4-2 to TRBJ2-2; D perhaps matches TRBD2 (5 bases). V was cut by 2 bases and J by 0 bases, with 7 bases left in between. CDR3 length: 15 residues. Germline CDR1 reads LGHNA; CDR2 reads YNFKEQ. The CDR3 loop reads CASSQQLANTGELFF. The CDR3 nucleotides are TGTGCCAGCAGCCAACAACTAGCGAACACCGGGGAGCTGTTTTTT.

V usage is TRBV18 and J usage is TRBJ1-5, with D possibly matching TRBD1 (5 bases). The germline V and J ends were trimmed by 2 bases and 5 bases, with 10 bases remaining between them. This CDR3 contains 14 residues. CDR1 and CDR2 (germline): KGHSH, LQKENI. The CDR3 here is CASSPGARDQPQHF. The CDR3, as DNA: TGTGCCAGCTCACCAGGGGCTCGGGATCAGCCCCAGCATTTT. Full variable domain (outside the CDR3, taken from reference TRBV18 and TRBJ1-5): NAGVMQNPRHLVRRRGQEARLRCSPMKGHSHVYWYRQLPEEGLKFMVYLQKENIIDESGMPKERFSAEFPKEGPSILRIQQVVRGDSAAYFCASSPGARDQPQHFGDGTRLSIL.